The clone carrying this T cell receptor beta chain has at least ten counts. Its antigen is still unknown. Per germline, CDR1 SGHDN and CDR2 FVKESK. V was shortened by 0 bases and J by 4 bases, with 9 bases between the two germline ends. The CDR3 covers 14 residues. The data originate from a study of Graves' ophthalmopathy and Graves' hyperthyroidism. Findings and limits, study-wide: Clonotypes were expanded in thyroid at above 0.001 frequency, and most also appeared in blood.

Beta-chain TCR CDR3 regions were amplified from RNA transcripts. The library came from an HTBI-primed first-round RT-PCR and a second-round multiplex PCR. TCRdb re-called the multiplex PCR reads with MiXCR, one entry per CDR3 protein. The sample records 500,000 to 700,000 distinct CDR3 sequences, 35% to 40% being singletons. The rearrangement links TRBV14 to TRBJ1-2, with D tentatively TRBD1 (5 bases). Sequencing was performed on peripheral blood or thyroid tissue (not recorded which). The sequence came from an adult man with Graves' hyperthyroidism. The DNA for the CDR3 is TGTGCCAGCAGCCAAGAAGAGGGGTTCTATGGCTACACCTTC. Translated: CASSQEEGFYGYTF.